The entry below describes one T cell receptor beta chain. Antigen specificity is unknown. These data come from a study of vaccination and CD4 T cells after COVID-19. Across the study: The convalescents, six males and four females, included two who were Hispanic. Culture controls were given either a CEFX pool, an HIV-1 Nef pool, or no peptide.

Treatment denoted: 10-day PBMC culture with coronavirus spike peptide pools or control peptides (ViraFEST assay). Healthy people receiving the vaccine had no prior SARS-CoV-2 infection, a status indicated by nucleocapsid antibodies testing negative before and after vaccination. Once cultured about 9 days, CD4+ T cells underwent isolation by negative selection. Sequencing of cultured CD4+ T cell DNA used the Oncomine TCR Beta short-read assay. TCRdb redid the calling of the PCR reads with MiXCR, one entry per CDR3 protein. The profile shows 20,000 to 25,000 distinct CDR3 sequences, around 43% of them singletons. Germline CDR1 and CDR2: SEHNR and FQNEAQ (reference sequence). Deletions cut 3 bases from V and 0 bases from J, with 5 bases between. The CDR3 consists of 14 residues.

V and J are TRBV7-9 and TRBJ2-2; unclear D gene. This clonotype originated in a human donor who received a COVID-19 vaccine. The material was CD4+ T cells from blood, cultured in vitro, obtained before SARS-CoV-2 vaccination. The CDR3 here is CASSFLSNTGELFF. The CDR3 DNA follows: TGTGCCAGCAGCTTTCTATCGAACACCGGGGAGCTGTTTTTT.